The 5 T cell receptor beta chains below were found in one sample sequenced in a study of TIL therapy for anti-PD-1-resistant metastatic lung cancer. This sample's time point: pre-treatment sample, taken before nivolumab and TIL therapy. The tumor samples were excised metastases, mostly pleural nodules or supraclavicular lymph nodes. The libraries were made with immunoSEQ v3. Profiling relied on immunoSEQ multiplex PCR, and the TCRdb table lists in-frame clones only, not all of them. The sample records approximately 87,000 clones, 50% to 70% being singletons. Sequencing used tumor tissue, obtained at baseline. These receptors all stem from a person aged 30 to 80 with non-small cell lung cancer.

This chain connects TRBV7-9 to TRBJ2-2, with D uncertain. CDR1 and CDR2 (germline): SEHNR, FQNEAQ (reference sequence). Deletions cut 5 bases from V and 8 bases from J, with 18 bases between. The CDR3 totals 15 residues. In DNA, the CDR3 is TGTGCCAGCAGCCAAGGCAGCAGCTTCGCGGGGGAGCTGTTTTTT. It specifies CASSQGSSFAGELFF. The full variable domain, rest sourced from reference TRBV7-9 and TRBJ2-2, is DTGVSQNPRHKITKRGQNVTFRCDPISEHNRLYWYRQTLGQGPEFLTYFQNEAQLEKSRLLSDRFSAERPKGSFSTLEIQRTEQGDSAMYLCASSQGSSFAGELFFGEGSRLTVL.

The chain links TRBV6-6 to TRBJ1-5; TRBD1 matches 10 bases. The V gene end was trimmed by 5 bases and the J gene end by 5 bases; junction bases not matched to a gene: 3. This CDR3 contains 14 residues. Germline V gene sequence: CDR1 MNHNY, CDR2 SVGAGI (reference sequence). The CDR3 loop reads CASSRDRGYQPQHF. The CDR3 DNA reads TGTGCCAGCAGTCGGGACAGGGGTTATCAGCCCCAGCATTTT.

V is TRBV9 and J is TRBJ2-7; D perhaps matches TRBD2 (5 bases). Trimming stripped 4 bases from V and 1 base from J, with 18 bases between. Germline V gives CDR1 SGDLS, CDR2 YYNGEE. This CDR3 contains 16 residues. The CDR3 loop is CASSIPIERCSYEQYF. The CDR3 DNA is TGTGCCAGCAGCATTCCAATCGAGCGGTGTTCCTACGAGCAGTACTTC. Variable domain in full (rest from reference TRBV9 and TRBJ2-7): DSGVTQTPKHLITATGQRVTLRCSPRSGDLSVYWYQQSLDQGLQFLIQYYNGEERAKGNILERFSAQQFPDLHSELNLSSLELGDSALYFCASSIPIERCSYEQYFGPGTRLTVT.

The chain has TRBV10-3 and TRBJ1-1; D might be TRBD1 (5 bases). Germline V lookup: CDR1 ENHRY, CDR2 SYGVKD. V lost 0 bases, J lost 4 bases, and 12 bases lay in between. The CDR3 spans 15 residues. CDR3 sequence (DNA): TGTGCCATCAGTGAGTCGGGGACTCAGGGCACTGAAGCTTTCTTT. It specifies CAISESGTQGTEAFF.

The chain combines TRBV5-1 with TRBJ2-3, with D perhaps assigned TRBD1 or TRBD2 (5 bases each). This CDR3 contains 19 residues. Germline-derived CDR1 and CDR2 are SGHRS and YFSETQ. V shed 0 bases and J shed 0 bases, with 20 bases lying between them. CDR3 sequence (DNA): TGCGCCAGCAGCTTGGCTGCGACTACGGGACCCGGAAGCACAGATACGCAGTATTTT. It specifies CASSLAATTGPGSTDTQYF.